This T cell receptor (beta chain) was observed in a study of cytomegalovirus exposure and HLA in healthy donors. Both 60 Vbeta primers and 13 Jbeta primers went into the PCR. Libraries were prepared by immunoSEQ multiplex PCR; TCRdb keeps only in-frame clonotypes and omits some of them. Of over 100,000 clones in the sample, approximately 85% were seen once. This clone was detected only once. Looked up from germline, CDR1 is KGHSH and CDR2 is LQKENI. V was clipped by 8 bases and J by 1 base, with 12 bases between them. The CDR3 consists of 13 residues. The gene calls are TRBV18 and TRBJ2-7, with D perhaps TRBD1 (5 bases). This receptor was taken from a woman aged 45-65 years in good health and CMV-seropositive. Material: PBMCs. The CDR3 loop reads CASLRGGSYEQYF. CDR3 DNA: TGTGCCAGCCTAAGGGGCGGATCCTACGAGCAGTACTTC.